This T cell receptor beta chain is drawn from a study of vaccination and CD4 T cells after COVID-19. Looking at the study overall: Overlapping spike peptides of SARS-CoV-2, HCoV-NL63, HCoV-OC43 and HCoV-229E were used, and cells were stimulated with them. Study observations and caveats: Convalescent patients were relatively few, and early post-infection timepoints were missing.

Losses at the gene ends were 0 bases for V and 4 bases for J; bases not matched to a gene: 11. Germline V gene lookup returns CDR1 DFQATT and CDR2 SNEGSKA (reference sequence). The CDR3 extends over 17 amino acids. As regards this clonotype: Its target is not known.

The Oncomine TCR Beta short-read assay was applied to DNA of cultured CD4+ T cells. Cultures of CD4+ T cells served as the source for extracting genomic DNA. From the PCR reads, TCRdb called clonotypes with MiXCR, one entry per CDR3 protein. Of approximately 25,000 distinct CDR3 sequences listed, 62% are singletons. Noted treatment: 10-day PBMC culture with coronavirus spike peptide pools or control peptides (ViraFEST assay). After expanding antigen-specific T cells with peptide pools, ViraFEST sequenced their TCRs. Specimen: CD4+ T cells from blood, cultured in vitro. The chain is built from TRBV20-1 and TRBJ2-2, with 7 positions matching TRBD2. The clonotype comes from a human donor who had recovered from COVID-19. The CDR3 nucleotides are TGCAGTGCTAGAGATCGGGGTGGGAGGGCCGCCACCGGGGAGCTGTTTTTT. The encoded protein is CSARDRGGRAATGELFF.